What follows are 6 T cell receptor beta chains derived from one specimen sequenced in a study of cytomegalovirus exposure and HLA in healthy donors. The study ran its PCR with 60 Vbeta and 13 Jbeta primers. Sequencing used immunoSEQ multiplex PCR; TCRdb keeps in-frame clones, though not all of them. This table has around 130,000 clones, roughly 88% appearing once. The sample taken for sequencing was PBMCs. These receptors were collected from a woman between 18 and 29 years old in good health and CMV-seropositive.

A few counts support this clone. This chain uses TRBV6-1 with TRBJ1-5, with 8 bases fitting TRBD1. Trimming took 6 bases from V and 4 from J; bases not matched to a gene: 5. The CDR3 has 14 amino acids. From germline, CDR1 is MNHNS and CDR2 SASEGT. The CDR3 loop is CASSQGQENQPQHF. Written as DNA, the CDR3 is TGTGCCAGCAGCCAGGGACAGGAAAATCAGCCCCAGCATTTT.

The V call is TRBV7-6, the J call TRBJ2-5, with TRBD2 identical over 9 bases. TRBJ2-7 matches the DNA end more closely, so the J call is doubtful. The germline V gene has CDR1 SGHVS and CDR2 FNYEAQ. CDR3 length: 15 residues. As DNA, the CDR3 is TGTGCCAGCAGCCCTGTAGCGGGGGAGACCTACGAGCAGTACTTC. This translates into CASSPVAGETYEQYF.

The rearrangement links TRBV4-2 to TRBJ1-1, with D tentatively TRBD1 (5 bases). V gave up 0 bases and J gave up 4 bases, with 18 bases separating them. The CDR3 has 17 residues. Germline CDR1 LGHNA, CDR2 YNFKEQ. CDR3: CASSQEGRARRGTEAFF. The CDR3 DNA reads as TGTGCCAGCAGCCAAGAAGGCCGGGCCCGGAGGGGCACTGAAGCTTTCTTT.

V gene TRBV5-1 combines with J gene TRBJ2-3; a possible D gene is TRBD2 (6 bases). The CDR3 contains 17 residues. Trimming cost V 3 bases and J 3 bases, with 20 bases left between them. CDR1 SGHRS and CDR2 YFSETQ come from the germline V gene. The DNA of the CDR3 is TGCGCCAGCAGCTCCTCGGTTTCCACCCGGGGGACAGATACGCAGTATTTT. Translation: CASSSSVSTRGTDTQYF.

The chain employs TRBV28 and TRBJ2-7, with 10 bases identical to TRBD1. The CDR3 runs to 15 residues. Germline CDR1 MDHEN, CDR2 SYDVKM. The trim removed 5 bases at V and 2 bases at J, leaving 6 bases unmatched. CDR3 sequence (DNA): TGTGCCAGCAGTCTCGGAGGGACAGGGGCCTACGAGCAGTACTTC. Protein sequence: CASSLGGTGAYEQYF. Full variable domain (rest looked up from reference TRBV28 and TRBJ2-7): DVKVTQSSRYLVKRTGEKVFLECVQDMDHENMFWYRQDPGLGLRLIYFSYDVKMKEKGDIPEGYSVSREKKERFSLILESASTNQTSMYLCASSLGGTGAYEQYFGPGTRLTVT.

The rearrangement uses TRBV28 and TRBJ2-2, with 9 nucleotides matching TRBD1. Germline trimming cut 3 bases from V and 6 bases from J; bases unmatched to any gene: 8. The germline V gene encodes CDR1 MDHEN and CDR2 SYDVKM. The length of the CDR3 is 16 residues. CDR3: CASSLMGQGLPGELFF. DNA of the CDR3: TGTGCCAGCAGTTTGATGGGACAGGGTTTACCCGGGGAGCTGTTTTTT.